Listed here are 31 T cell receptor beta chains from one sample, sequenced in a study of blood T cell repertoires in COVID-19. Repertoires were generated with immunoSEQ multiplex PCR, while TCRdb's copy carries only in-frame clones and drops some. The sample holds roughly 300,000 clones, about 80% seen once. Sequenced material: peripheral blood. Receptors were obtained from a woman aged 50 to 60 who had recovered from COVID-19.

The CDR3 here is CASSLRGDGEQFF. The CDR3 DNA follows: TGTGCCAGCAGTTTACGCGGGGATGGTGAGCAGTTCTTC. The chain employs TRBV27 and TRBJ2-1, with TRBD2 as a possible D gene (6 bases). Germline CDR1 reads MNHEY; CDR2 reads SMNVEV (reference sequence). The CDR3 contains 13 residues. V lost 2 bases and J 9 bases, leaving 11 bases between the germline ends.

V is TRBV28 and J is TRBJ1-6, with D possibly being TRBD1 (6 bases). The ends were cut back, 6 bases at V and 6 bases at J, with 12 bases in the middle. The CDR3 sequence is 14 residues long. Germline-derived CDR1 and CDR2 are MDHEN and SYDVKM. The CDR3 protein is CASRFGQLNSPLHF. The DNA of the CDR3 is TGTGCCAGCAGGTTTGGACAGCTTAATTCACCCCTCCACTTT.

CDR3: CASSPGVELGQPQHF. CDR3 in DNA: TGTGCCAGCAGCCCCGGGGTGGAATTAGGGCAGCCCCAGCATTTT. The J gene is TRBJ1-5, the V gene TRBV7-2; D ambiguous. Germline assignment: CDR1 SGHTA and CDR2 FQGNSA. V lost 5 bases and J lost 7, with 18 bases in between. CDR3 size: 15 residues.

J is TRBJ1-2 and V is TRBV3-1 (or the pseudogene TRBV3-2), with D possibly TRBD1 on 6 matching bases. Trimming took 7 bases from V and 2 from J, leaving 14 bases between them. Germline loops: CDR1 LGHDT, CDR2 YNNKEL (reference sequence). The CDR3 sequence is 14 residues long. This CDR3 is CASTKGGGNYGYTF. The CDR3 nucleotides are TGTGCCAGCACTAAAGGGGGGGGCAACTATGGCTACACCTTC.

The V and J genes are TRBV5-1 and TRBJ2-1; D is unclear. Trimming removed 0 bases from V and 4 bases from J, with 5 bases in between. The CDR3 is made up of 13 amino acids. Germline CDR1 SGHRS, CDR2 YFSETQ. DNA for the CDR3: TGCGCCAGCAGCTTGGATCTATACAATGAGCAGTTCTTC. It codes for CASSLDLYNEQFF.

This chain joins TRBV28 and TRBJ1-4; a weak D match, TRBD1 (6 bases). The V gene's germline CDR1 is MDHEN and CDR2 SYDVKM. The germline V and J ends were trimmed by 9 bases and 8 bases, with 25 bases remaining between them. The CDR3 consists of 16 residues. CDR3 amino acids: CASTSQGPGEREKLFF. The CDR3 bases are TGTGCCAGTACTTCACAGGGACCAGGGGAACGGGAAAAACTGTTTTTT.

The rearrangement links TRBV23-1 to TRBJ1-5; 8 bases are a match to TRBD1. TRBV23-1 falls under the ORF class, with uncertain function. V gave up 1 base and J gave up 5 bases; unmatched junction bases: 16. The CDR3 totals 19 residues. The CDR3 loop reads CASSQLGPAGTGSHQPQHF. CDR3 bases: TGCGCCAGCAGTCAATTGGGACCCGCCGGGACAGGTTCACATCAGCCCCAGCATTTT.

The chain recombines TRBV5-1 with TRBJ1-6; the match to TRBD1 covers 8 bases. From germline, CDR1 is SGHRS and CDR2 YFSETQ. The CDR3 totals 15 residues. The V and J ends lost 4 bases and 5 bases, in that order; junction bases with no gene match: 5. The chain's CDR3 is CASSPGQGNNSPLHF. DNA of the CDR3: TGCGCCAGCAGCCCCGGACAGGGAAATAATTCACCCCTCCACTTT. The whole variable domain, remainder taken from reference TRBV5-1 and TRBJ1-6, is KAGVTQTPRYLIKTRGQQVTLSCSPISGHRSVSWYQQTPGQGLQFLFEYFSETQRNKGNFPGRFSGRQFSNSRSEMNVSTLELGDSALYLCASSPGQGNNSPLHFGNGTRLTVT.

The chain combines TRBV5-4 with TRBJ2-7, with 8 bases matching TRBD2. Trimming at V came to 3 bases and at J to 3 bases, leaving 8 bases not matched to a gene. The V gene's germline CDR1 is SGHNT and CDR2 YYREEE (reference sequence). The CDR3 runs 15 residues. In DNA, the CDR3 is TGTGCCAGCAGCTCGGCAAGCGGGAGAGTCTACGAGCAGTACTTC. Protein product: CASSSASGRVYEQYF. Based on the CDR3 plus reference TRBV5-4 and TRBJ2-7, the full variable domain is ETGVTQSPTHLIKTRGQQVTLRCSSQSGHNTVSWYQQALGQGPQFIFQYYREEENGRGNFPPRFSGLQFPNYSSELNVNALELDDSALYLCASSSASGRVYEQYFGPGTRLTVT.

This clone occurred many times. CDR3 residues: CASDTGASHMSNAEAFF. CDR3 coding DNA: TGTGCCAGCGATACAGGGGCGTCACACATGTCTAACGCTGAAGCTTTCTTT. This rearrangement joins TRBV28 to TRBJ1-1, with 7 positions matching TRBD1. V was clipped by 8 bases and J by 6 bases; unmatched bases: 21. The CDR3 runs to 17 residues. Germline V gene data show CDR1 as MDHEN and CDR2 as SYDVKM.

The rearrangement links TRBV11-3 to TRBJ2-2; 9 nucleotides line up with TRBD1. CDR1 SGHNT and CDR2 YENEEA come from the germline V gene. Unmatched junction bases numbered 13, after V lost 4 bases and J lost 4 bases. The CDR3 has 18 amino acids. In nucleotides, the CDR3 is TGTGCCAGCAGCTCTGCCGTCCGGGACAGGGATGTCACCGGGGAGCTGTTTTTT. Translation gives CASSSAVRDRDVTGELFF.

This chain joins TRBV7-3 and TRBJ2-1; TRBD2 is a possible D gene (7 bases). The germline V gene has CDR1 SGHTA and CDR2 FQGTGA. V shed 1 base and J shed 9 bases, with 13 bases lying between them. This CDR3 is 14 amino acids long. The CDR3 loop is CASSLNRGAGEQFF. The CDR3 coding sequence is TGTGCCAGCAGCTTAAACCGGGGGGCGGGTGAGCAGTTCTTC.

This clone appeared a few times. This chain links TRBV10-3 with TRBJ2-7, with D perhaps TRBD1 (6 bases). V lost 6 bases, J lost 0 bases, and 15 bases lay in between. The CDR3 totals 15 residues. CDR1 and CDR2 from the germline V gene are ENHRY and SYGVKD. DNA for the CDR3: TGTGCCATCAGCAAACACCGGGACAACTCCTACGAGCAGTACTTC. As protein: CAISKHRDNSYEQYF.

The CDR3, as DNA: TGTGCCAGCAGCCTTGACTACGCCAATGAGCAGTTCTTC. This gives the protein CASSLDYANEQFF. The chain has TRBV7-2 and TRBJ2-1; D is perhaps TRBD2 (5 bases). Per germline, CDR1 SGHTA and CDR2 FQGNSA. The V gene lost 5 bases and the J gene lost 6 bases, with 11 bases spanning the gap. The CDR3 loop spans 13 amino acids.

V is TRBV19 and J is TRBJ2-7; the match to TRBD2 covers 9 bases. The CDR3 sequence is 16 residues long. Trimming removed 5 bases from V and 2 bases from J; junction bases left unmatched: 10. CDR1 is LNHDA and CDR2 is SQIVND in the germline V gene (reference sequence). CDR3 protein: CASSSRLAERPYEQYF. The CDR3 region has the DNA TGTGCCAGTAGTTCCCGACTAGCGGAGCGACCCTACGAGCAGTACTTC.

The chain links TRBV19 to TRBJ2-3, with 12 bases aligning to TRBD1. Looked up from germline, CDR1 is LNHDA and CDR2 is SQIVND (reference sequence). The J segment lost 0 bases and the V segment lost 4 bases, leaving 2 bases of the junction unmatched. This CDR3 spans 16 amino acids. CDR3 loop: CASSRGQGASTDTQYF. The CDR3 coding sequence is TGTGCCAGTAGTAGGGGACAGGGGGCTAGCACAGATACGCAGTATTTT.

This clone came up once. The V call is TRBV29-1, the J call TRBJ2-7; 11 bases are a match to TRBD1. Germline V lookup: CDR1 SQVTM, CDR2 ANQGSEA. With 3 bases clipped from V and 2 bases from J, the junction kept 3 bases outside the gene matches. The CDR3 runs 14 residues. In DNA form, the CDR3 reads TGCAGCGTTGAGGACAGGGGGCCAACCTACGAGCAGTACTTC. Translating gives CSVEDRGPTYEQYF.

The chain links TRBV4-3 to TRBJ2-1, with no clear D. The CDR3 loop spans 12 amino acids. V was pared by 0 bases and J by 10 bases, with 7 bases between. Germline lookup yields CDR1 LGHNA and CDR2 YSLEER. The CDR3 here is CASSQDFQEQFF. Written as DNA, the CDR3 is TGCGCCAGCAGCCAAGATTTTCAGGAGCAGTTCTTC.

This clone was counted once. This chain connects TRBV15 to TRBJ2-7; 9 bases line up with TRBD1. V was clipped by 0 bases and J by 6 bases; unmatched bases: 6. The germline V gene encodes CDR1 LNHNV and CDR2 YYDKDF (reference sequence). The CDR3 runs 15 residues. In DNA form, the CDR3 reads TGTGCCACCAGCAGAGATCGGGGACAGGGTCCCGAGCAGTACTTC. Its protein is CATSRDRGQGPEQYF.

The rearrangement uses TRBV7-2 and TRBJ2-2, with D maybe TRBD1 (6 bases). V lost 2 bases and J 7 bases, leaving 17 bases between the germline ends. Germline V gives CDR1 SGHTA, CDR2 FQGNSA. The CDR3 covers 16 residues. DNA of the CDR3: TGTGCCAGCAGCTTAATGGATGCAGGGGCTGGCGGGGAGCTGTTTTTT. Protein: CASSLMDAGAGGELFF.

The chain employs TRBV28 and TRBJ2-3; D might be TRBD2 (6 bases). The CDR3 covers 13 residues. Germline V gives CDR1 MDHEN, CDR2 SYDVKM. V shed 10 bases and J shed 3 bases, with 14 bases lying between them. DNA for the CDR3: TGTGCCACCGGGACTCCGGGTACAGATACGCAGTATTTT. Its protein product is CATGTPGTDTQYF.

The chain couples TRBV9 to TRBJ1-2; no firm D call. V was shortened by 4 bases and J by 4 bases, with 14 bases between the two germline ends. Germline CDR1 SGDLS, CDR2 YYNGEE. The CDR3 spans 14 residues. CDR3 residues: CASSTSSGSYGYTF. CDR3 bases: TGTGCCAGCAGCACTAGTAGTGGATCCTATGGCTACACCTTC.

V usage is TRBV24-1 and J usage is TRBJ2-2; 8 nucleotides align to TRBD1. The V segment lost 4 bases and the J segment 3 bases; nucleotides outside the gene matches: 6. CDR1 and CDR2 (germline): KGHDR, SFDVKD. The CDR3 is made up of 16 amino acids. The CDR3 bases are TGTGCCACCAGTGACCTCAGGGGGCGCGACACCGGGGAGCTGTTTTTT. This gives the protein CATSDLRGRDTGELFF.

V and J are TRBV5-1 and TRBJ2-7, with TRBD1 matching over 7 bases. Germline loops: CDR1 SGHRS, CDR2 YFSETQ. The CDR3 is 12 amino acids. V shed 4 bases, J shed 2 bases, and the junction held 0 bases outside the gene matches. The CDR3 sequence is CASSQGAYEQYF. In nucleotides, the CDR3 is TGCGCCAGCAGCCAGGGGGCCTACGAGCAGTACTTC.

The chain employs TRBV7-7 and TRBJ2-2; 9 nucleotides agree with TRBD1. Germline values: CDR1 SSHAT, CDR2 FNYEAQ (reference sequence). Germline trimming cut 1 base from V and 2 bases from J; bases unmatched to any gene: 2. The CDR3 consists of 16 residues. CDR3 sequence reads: CASSLGGQGNTGELFF. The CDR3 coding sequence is TGTGCCAGCAGCTTAGGGGGACAGGGTAACACCGGGGAGCTGTTTTTT.

The CDR3 spells CASSQGAWQNTEAFF. The CDR3 DNA reads TGTGCCAGCAGCCAGGGGGCTTGGCAGAACACTGAAGCTTTCTTT. The chain couples TRBV3-1 (or the pseudogene TRBV3-2) to TRBJ1-1, with D perhaps matching TRBD1 (6 bases). The germline V and J ends were trimmed by 3 bases and 1 base, with 12 bases remaining between them. Germline V lookup: CDR1 LGHDT, CDR2 YNNKEL (reference sequence). The CDR3 extends over 15 amino acids.

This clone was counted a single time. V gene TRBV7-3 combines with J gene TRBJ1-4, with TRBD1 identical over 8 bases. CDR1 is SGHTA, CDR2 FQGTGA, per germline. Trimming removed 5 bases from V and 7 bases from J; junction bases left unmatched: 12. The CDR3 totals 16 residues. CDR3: CASSQPTDRDAEKLFF. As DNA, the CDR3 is TGTGCCAGCAGCCAACCAACGGACAGGGACGCTGAAAAACTGTTTTTT.

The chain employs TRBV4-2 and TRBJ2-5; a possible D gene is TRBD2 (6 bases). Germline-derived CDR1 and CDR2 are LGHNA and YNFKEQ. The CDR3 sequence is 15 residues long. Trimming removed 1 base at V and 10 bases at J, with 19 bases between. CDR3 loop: CASSQGAGGIQGQYF. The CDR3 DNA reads TGTGCCAGCAGCCAAGGGGCCGGGGGAATCCAGGGCCAGTACTTC.

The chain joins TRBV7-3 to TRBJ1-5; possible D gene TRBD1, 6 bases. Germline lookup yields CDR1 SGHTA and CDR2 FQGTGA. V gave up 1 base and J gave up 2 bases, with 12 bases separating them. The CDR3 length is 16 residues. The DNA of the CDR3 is TGTGCCAGCAGCTTAAAGACAGGTGAGGGCAATCAGCCCCAGCATTTT. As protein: CASSLKTGEGNQPQHF.

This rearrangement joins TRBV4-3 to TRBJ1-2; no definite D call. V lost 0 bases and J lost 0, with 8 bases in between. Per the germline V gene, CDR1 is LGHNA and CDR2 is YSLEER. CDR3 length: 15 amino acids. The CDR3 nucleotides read TGCGCCAGCAGCCAAGATATCAGTGCTAACTATGGCTACACCTTC. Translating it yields CASSQDISANYGYTF.

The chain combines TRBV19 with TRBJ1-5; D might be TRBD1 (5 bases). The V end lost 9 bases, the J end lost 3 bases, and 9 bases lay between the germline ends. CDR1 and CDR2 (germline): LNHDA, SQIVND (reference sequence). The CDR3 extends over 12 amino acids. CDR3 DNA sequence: TGTGCCAGCACAGGTTACAATCAGCCCCAGCATTTT. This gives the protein CASTGYNQPQHF. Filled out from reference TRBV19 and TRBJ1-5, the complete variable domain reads DGGITQSPKYLFRKEGQNVTLSCEQNLNHDAMYWYRQDPGQGLRLIYYSQIVNDFQKGDIAEGYSVSREKKESFPLTVTSAQKNPTAFYLCASTGYNQPQHFGDGTRLSIL.